This T cell receptor (beta chain) is drawn from a study of cytomegalovirus exposure and HLA in healthy donors. The CDR3 sequence is 13 residues long. Trimming stripped 1 base from V and 2 bases from J, with 5 bases between. Per germline, CDR1 SEHNR and CDR2 FQNEAQ (reference sequence). Note on this clone: As yet, its antigen is unknown.

Findings and caveats of the study: Other equally common chains were less clonally expanded than HLA-associated TCR beta chains, a later analysis showed.

In the PCR, 60 Vbeta and 13 Jbeta primers were used. Here immunoSEQ multiplex PCR was the method, and the copy in TCRdb shows in-frame clones only, minus some. The sample gives some 150,000 clones, roughly 76% of which show up once; 1.2% to 1.5% is in the top ten. This chain uses TRBV7-9 with TRBJ1-1; D unresolved. This sequence was found in a man in his 60s in good health and CMV-seronegative. Sequencing input: PBMCs. CDR3 loop: CASSLDSNTEAFF. DNA for the CDR3: TGTGCCAGCAGCTTAGACTCAAACACTGAAGCTTTCTTT.